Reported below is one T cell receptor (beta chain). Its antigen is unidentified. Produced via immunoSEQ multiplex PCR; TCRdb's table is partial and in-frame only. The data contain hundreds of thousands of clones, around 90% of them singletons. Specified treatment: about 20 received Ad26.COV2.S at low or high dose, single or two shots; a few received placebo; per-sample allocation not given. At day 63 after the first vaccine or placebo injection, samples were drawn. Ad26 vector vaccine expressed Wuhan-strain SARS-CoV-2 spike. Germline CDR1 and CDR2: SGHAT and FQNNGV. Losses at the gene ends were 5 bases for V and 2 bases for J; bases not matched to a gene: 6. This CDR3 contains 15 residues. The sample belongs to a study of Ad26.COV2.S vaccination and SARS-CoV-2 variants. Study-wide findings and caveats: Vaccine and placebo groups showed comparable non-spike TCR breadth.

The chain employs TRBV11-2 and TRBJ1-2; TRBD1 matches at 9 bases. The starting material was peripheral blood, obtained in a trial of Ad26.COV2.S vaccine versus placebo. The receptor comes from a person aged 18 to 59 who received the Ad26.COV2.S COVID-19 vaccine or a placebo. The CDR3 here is CASSPRDRVNYGYTF. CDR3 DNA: TGTGCCAGCAGCCCCCGGGACAGGGTAAACTATGGCTACACCTTC.